This passage covers 13 T cell receptor beta chains from one sample sequenced in a study of tumor-infiltrating lymphocytes in primary liver carcinoma (dated by TCRdb to about 2017). Total RNA and DNA were co-extracted from around 18-30 mg of bulk tissue with the AllPrep DNA/RNA mini kit, without cell sorting. This sample was sequenced with an Illumina HiSeq 2500. Using a constant-region primer and ProtoScript II reverse transcriptase, TCRbeta-specific cDNA was reverse-transcribed from approximately 0.5 ug total RNA. The TCRbeta libraries were prepared through three rounds of nested multiplex PCR following a slightly modified ARM-PCR procedure. Each of the first two PCR rounds ran for approximately 10 cycles using multiplex TRBV1-TRBV30 forward primers together with a Cbeta reverse primer. The raw public reads went through TCRdb reprocessing: fastp at Q25, MiXCR clone calling, in-frame beta chains kept. For every CDR3 protein sequence, its rows merge into one entry that carries the most common genes and DNA. Here the sample has about 44,000 distinct CDR3 sequences; over 70% occur a single time. The ten largest clones take up about 25% of the sample.

Input material: liver tumor tissue from sampling region 3. The sample's cell subset or site label, in plain terms: tumor region T3, left-lateral pole. Receptors were obtained from a man in his forties with primary liver carcinoma and hepatitis B virus infection.

The V and J genes are TRBV4-2 and TRBJ1-1; 10 nucleotides agree with TRBD1. The CDR3 length is 18 residues. Germline V gives CDR1 LGHNA, CDR2 YNFKEQ. The trim removed 5 bases at V and 2 bases at J, leaving 14 bases unmatched. The CDR3 here is CASSAHRDRGVFNTEAFF. The DNA for the CDR3 is TGTGCCAGCAGCGCTCACCGGGACAGGGGAGTTTTCAACACTGAAGCTTTCTTT.

On this clonotype itself: The missing conserved phenylalanine or tryptophan at the end of this CDR3 makes a read error likely. The chain is built from TRBV11-2 and TRBJ2-7; D is ambiguous. Germline V gene data show CDR1 as SGHAT and CDR2 as FQNNGV. This CDR3 has 14 residues. DNA of the CDR3: TGTGGCAGCAGTTTAACTGACACTGCCTACGGGCAGTACCTC. Its protein is CGSSLTDTAYGQYL.

By sample fraction, this clonotype is medium-sized. CDR3 loop: CASSFPRLAGEPYNEQFF. The CDR3 DNA reads as TGTGCCAGCAGCTTTCCTCGACTAGCGGGAGAACCCTACAATGAGCAGTTCTTC. The V and J genes are TRBV11-2 and TRBJ2-1, with 12 bases that match TRBD2. CDR3 size: 18 residues. The V and J ends lost 3 bases and 2 bases, in that order; junction bases with no gene match: 8. Germline V gene lookup returns CDR1 SGHAT and CDR2 FQNNGV.

The V gene is TRBV30, the J gene TRBJ2-3, with D tentatively TRBD2 (7 bases). V dropped 2 bases and J dropped 8 bases, with 35 bases sitting between them. This CDR3 is 20 amino acids long. Germline V CDR1 and CDR2: GTSNPN, SVGIG (reference sequence). In nucleotides, the CDR3 is TGTGCCTGGAGTCCCCAACAGGGTAGCGGGTTGCCCGTTTCCCCAGGTACGCAGTATTTT. Translating gives CAWSPQQGSGLPVSPGTQYF.

Regarding this clonotype: The CDR3 end shows no conserved phenylalanine or tryptophan, and so a read error is likely. This chain links TRBV5-6 with TRBJ2-4; 8 bases align to TRBD2. Germline CDR1 SGHDT, CDR2 YYEEEE. Losses at the gene ends were 5 bases for V and 0 bases for J; bases not matched to a gene: 22. The CDR3 is 21 residues long. CDR3 DNA: TGTGCCAGCAGACCTGGACGGGTTGTCACGGGAGGGGAGCTAGCCAAAAACATTCAGTACTCC. This codes for CASRPGRVVTGGELAKNIQYS.

On this clonotype itself: At one boundary the junction diverges from the germline segment, which might be a read error. J is TRBJ2-7 and V is TRBV5-1, with 12 positions matching TRBD2. The CDR3 totals 15 residues. Germline CDR1 is SGHRS and CDR2 is YFSETQ. As DNA, the CDR3 is TGCGCCAGCAGCGAGACTAGCGGGGGTTTCTACAAGCAGTACTTC. Amino acid sequence: CASSETSGGFYKQYF.

On this clonotype itself: The junction shows a germline mismatch at one end, possibly a read error. The genes are TRBV25-1 and TRBJ2-2; 7 positions agree with TRBD2. The CDR3 sequence is 16 residues long. Germline assignment: CDR1 MGHDK and CDR2 SYGVNS. The CDR3, as DNA: TGTGCCAGCAAAGGACTAGAGGGAGGGCACACCGGAGAGCTGTTTTTT. Its protein is CASKGLEGGHTGELFF.

Points on this clonotype: Sequence at one end of the junction differs from germline and may be a read error. The chain combines TRBV29-1 with TRBJ2-5; D remains ambiguous. The CDR3 is made up of 14 amino acids. Germline CDR1 reads SQVTM; CDR2 reads ANQGSEA. The CDR3 sequence is CSVEAWAAQETQYF. Here the CDR3 DNA reads TGCAGCGTTGAAGCCTGGGCAGCACAAGAGACCCAATATTTC.

The chain has TRBV5-1 and TRBJ2-3; 9 nucleotides agree with TRBD2. This CDR3 comprises 16 residues. Looked up from germline, CDR1 is SGHRS and CDR2 is YFSETQ. V was clipped by 1 base and J by 6 bases; unmatched bases: 9. The DNA for the CDR3 is TGCGCCAGCAGCTTGAATCCTAGCGGGACTGGGGATACGCAGTATTTT. Its translation: CASSLNPSGTGDTQYF.

This clonotype was recorded at least ten times. This chain uses TRBV29-1 with TRBJ2-3; the match to TRBD1 covers 8 bases. The ends lost 7 bases at V and 6 bases at J; junction bases unmatched: 12. CDR1 SQVTM and CDR2 ANQGSEA come from the germline V gene. The length of the CDR3 is 14 residues. In DNA form, the CDR3 reads TGCAGCGCTGGACAGGGTGACATCTCCGATACGCAGTATTTT. Amino acid sequence: CSAGQGDISDTQYF.

Worth noting for this clonotype: An end of the junction differs from the germline gene, which may be a read error. The rearrangement links TRBV11-3 to TRBJ2-1; 14 positions agree with TRBD2. The CDR3 is 16 residues long. Germline loops: CDR1 SGHNT, CDR2 YENEEA. DNA for the CDR3: TGTGCCAGCAGCTTATCAGGGACTAGCGGGGGAGGTGAGCAGCTCTTT. Its translation is CASSLSGTSGGGEQLF. Combining the CDR3 with reference TRBV11-3 and TRBJ2-1 gives the whole variable domain EAGVVQSPRYKIIEKKQPVAFWCNPISGHNTLYWYLQNLGQGPELLIRYENEEAVDDSQLPKDRFSAERLKGVDSTLKIQPAELGDSAVYLCASSLSGTSGGGEQLFGPGTRLTVL.

This clonotype counts as medium-sized. The chain links TRBV29-1 to TRBJ2-1; no firm D call. The germline V gene has CDR1 SQVTM and CDR2 ANQGSEA. CDR3 length: 14 residues. Trimming cost V 1 base and J 5 bases, with 12 bases left between them. Here the CDR3 DNA reads TGCAGCGTTGAAGGGCACGACCCTAACAATGAGCAGTTCTTC. As protein: CSVEGHDPNNEQFF.

Only one count was recorded for this clonotype. V and J are TRBV6-1 and TRBJ2-3; TRBD2 aligns across 7 bases. CDR3 length: 22 amino acids. With V trimmed by 8 bases and J by 4 bases, 33 bases remained unmatched. Germline CDR1 MNHNS, CDR2 SASEGT. The CDR3 region has the DNA TGTGCCAGCGGCCCGGTCAGGGTCCGTTGGGGTTCGGCGGGAGCTCGGGCAGATACGCAGTATTTT. It yields the protein CASGPVRVRWGSAGARADTQYF.